What follows are 5 T cell receptor beta chains derived from one specimen sequenced in a study of cytomegalovirus exposure and HLA in healthy donors. Produced via immunoSEQ multiplex PCR; TCRdb's table is partial and in-frame only. The repertoire has 150,000 to 200,000 clones, 86% of them found once; the top ten carry 1.4% to 1.5%. Sequencing used PBMCs. These TCRs come from a woman between 18 and 30 years old in good health and CMV-seronegative.

V is TRBV19 and J is TRBJ2-7; TRBD2 matches 7 bases. Per the germline V gene, CDR1 is LNHDA and CDR2 is SQIVND (reference sequence). Trimming removed 4 bases from V and 0 bases from J; junction bases left unmatched: 0. CDR3 length equals 13 residues. CDR3: CASSSGSSYEQYF. DNA for the CDR3: TGTGCCAGTAGTAGCGGGAGCTCCTACGAGCAGTACTTC.

The chain uses TRBV7-3 and TRBJ2-4; 9 nucleotides align to TRBD1. The CDR3 consists of 13 residues. The germline V gene has CDR1 SGHTA and CDR2 FQGTGA. V shed 7 bases, J shed 8 bases, and the junction held 6 bases outside the gene matches. The CDR3 nucleotides read TGTGCCAGCACCGGACACAGGGGGCACATTCAGTACTTC. Translation gives CASTGHRGHIQYF.

V and J are TRBV9 and TRBJ1-3; D is unresolved. Germline CDR1 reads SGDLS; CDR2 reads YYNGEE. With 3 bases removed from V and 0 bases from J, the gap between germline ends came to 7 bases. The CDR3 extends over 14 amino acids. The CDR3, as DNA: TGTGCCAGCAGCGCCCCGAGCTCTGGAAACACCATATATTTT. As protein: CASSAPSSGNTIYF.

The gene calls are TRBV21-1 and TRBJ1-2. TRBV21-1 is a listed pseudogene. CDR3 size: 18 residues. CDR3 loop: CASSKAGGGSRWANGYTF. The CDR3 region has the DNA TGTGCCAGCAGCAAAGCGGGGGGAGGCAGCCGCTGGGCGAATGGCTACACCTTC.

The sample holds one count of this clone. The chain couples TRBV6-5 to TRBJ2-3; TRBD2 agrees at 10 bases. The CDR3 loop spans 15 amino acids. V trimming: 6 bases; J trimming: 1 base; junction bases outside the gene matches: 4. The V gene's germline CDR1 is MNHEY and CDR2 SVGAGI. CDR3 protein: CASSTGTSGTDTQYF. The CDR3 DNA follows: TGTGCCAGCAGCACCGGGACTAGCGGCACAGATACGCAGTATTTT.